Shown below are 21 T cell receptor beta chains from a single sample sequenced in a study of blood T cell repertoires in COVID-19. Clones were read by immunoSEQ multiplex PCR, and TCRdb kept only the in-frame ones, dropping some. The sample contains about 73,000 clones, over 65% of which appear only once. The sample taken for sequencing was peripheral blood. Every receptor here comes from a woman aged 55-69 years with acute or convalescent COVID-19.

J is TRBJ2-7 and V is TRBV6-6, with 9 positions matching TRBD1. The germline V gene has CDR1 MNHNY and CDR2 SVGAGI (reference sequence). The length of the CDR3 is 15 residues. Trimming removed 0 bases from V and 5 bases from J; junction bases left unmatched: 5. The CDR3 region is CASSYSGQGTHEQYF. The CDR3 nucleotides read TGTGCCAGCAGTTACTCAGGACAGGGGACCCACGAGCAGTACTTC.

The chain joins TRBV14 to TRBJ2-3; D call uncertain. The CDR3 runs to 14 residues. The V and J ends lost 1 base and 6 bases respectively, with 11 bases between them. Germline CDR1 is SGHDN and CDR2 is FVKESK. CDR3 DNA: TGTGCCAGCAGCCAAGGCGTCCGGTCCGATACGCAGTATTTT. This translates into CASSQGVRSDTQYF.

This clone has just a few counts. This chain joins TRBV4-1 and TRBJ1-5, with 7 bases fitting TRBD1. The trim removed 4 bases at V and 7 bases at J, leaving 10 bases unmatched. Germline V CDR1 and CDR2: MGHRA, YSYEKL. CDR3 length equals 15 residues. The CDR3 here is CASSLRDSNEQPQHF. CDR3 nucleotides: TGCGCCAGCAGCCTCCGGGACAGCAACGAGCAGCCCCAGCATTTT.

The V gene is TRBV3-1 (or the pseudogene TRBV3-2), the J gene TRBJ1-5; maybe TRBD1 (5 bases). V lost 5 bases and J lost 2, with 10 bases in between. Germline CDR1 and CDR2: LGHDT and YNNKEL (reference sequence). There are 14 residues in the CDR3. In nucleotides, the CDR3 is TGTGCCAGCAGCAATTTACAGGGCAATCAGCCCCAGCATTTT. This sequence encodes CASSNLQGNQPQHF.

The chain has TRBV30 and TRBJ2-7; D is perhaps TRBD2 (7 bases). The germline V gene has CDR1 GTSNPN and CDR2 SVGIG (reference sequence). The V gene lost 1 base and the J gene lost 0 bases, with 16 bases spanning the gap. This CDR3 has 16 residues. The CDR3: CAWSAGRTASSYEQYF. In DNA, the CDR3 is TGTGCCTGGAGTGCCGGGAGGACAGCCTCCTCCTACGAGCAGTACTTC.

The J gene is TRBJ2-7, the V gene TRBV19; D remains unclear. This CDR3 is 14 amino acids long. The germline CDR1 and CDR2 sequences are LNHDA and SQIVND (reference sequence). Trimming removed 2 bases at V and 3 bases at J, with 11 bases between. CDR3 sequence reads: CASSIRPQNYEQYF. The CDR3 DNA sequence: TGTGCCAGTAGTATAAGACCACAGAACTACGAGCAGTACTTC.

The chain has TRBV4-2 and TRBJ2-3; 10 positions match TRBD2. CDR3 length equals 17 residues. Germline trimming cut 3 bases from V and 5 bases from J; bases unmatched to any gene: 11. The germline V gene has CDR1 LGHNA and CDR2 YNFKEQ. The chain's CDR3 is CASSHSFSGGQGDTQYF. The CDR3 region has the DNA TGTGCCAGCAGCCACTCGTTTAGCGGGGGGCAGGGAGATACGCAGTATTTT.

This chain links TRBV9 with TRBJ2-5, with D unresolved. The V gene's germline CDR1 is SGDLS and CDR2 YYNGEE. The CDR3 is 12 residues long. V shed 4 bases and J shed 5 bases, with 9 bases lying between them. The CDR3 DNA reads TGTGCCAGCAGCTTAAACGAGGAGACCCAGTACTTC. It encodes CASSLNEETQYF.

The J gene is TRBJ2-2, the V gene TRBV3-1 (or the pseudogene TRBV3-2), with 7 bases aligning to TRBD2. This CDR3 contains 16 residues. The V gene's germline CDR1 is LGHDT and CDR2 YNNKEL (reference sequence). The V and J ends lost 3 bases and 2 bases, in that order; junction bases with no gene match: 6. CDR3 DNA sequence: TGTGCCAGCAGCCATAGGACTAGTACAAACACCGGGGAGCTGTTTTTT. It codes for CASSHRTSTNTGELFF.

V gene TRBV6-5 combines with J gene TRBJ1-6; the D gene is possibly TRBD1 (5 bases). The CDR3 totals 14 residues. Trimming stripped 6 bases from V and 10 bases from J, with 16 bases between. The germline V gene encodes CDR1 MNHEY and CDR2 SVGAGI. This CDR3 is CASRKQEIGSPLHF. The CDR3 bases are TGTGCCAGCAGGAAACAGGAGATCGGATCACCCCTCCACTTT.

The chain carries TRBV5-6 and TRBJ2-1, with 10 bases aligning to TRBD1. With V trimmed by 4 bases and J by 8 bases, 12 bases remained unmatched. The CDR3 spans 16 residues. Germline-derived CDR1 and CDR2 are SGHDT and YYEEEE. CDR3 nucleotides: TGTGCCAGCAGCACCCGGGACAGGGGTCCTACATATGAGCAGTTCTTC. Translation gives CASSTRDRGPTYEQFF.

The J gene is TRBJ1-3, the V gene TRBV14; D is ambiguous. With 0 bases removed from V and 0 bases from J, the gap between germline ends came to 9 bases. CDR1 is SGHDN and CDR2 is FVKESK in the germline V gene. CDR3 size: 16 residues. CDR3 loop: CASSQELRLSGNTIYF. The CDR3 DNA reads TGTGCCAGCAGCCAAGAGCTCAGGCTCTCTGGAAACACCATATATTTT.

The chain joins TRBV9 to TRBJ2-2; 9 bases align to TRBD2. V gave up 2 bases and J gave up 5 bases; unmatched junction bases: 4. The CDR3 consists of 15 residues. From germline, CDR1 is SGDLS and CDR2 YYNGEE. CDR3 nucleotides: TGTGCCAGCAGCGTGCGTAGCGGGAGTACCGGGGAGCTGTTTTTT. Its translation: CASSVRSGSTGELFF.

For this clone: Other nucleotide sequences from this sample produce the same CDR3. The chain links TRBV19 to TRBJ1-2, with 10 bases matching TRBD1. The germline gives CDR1 LNHDA, CDR2 SQIVND (reference sequence). The trim removed 4 bases at V and 2 bases at J, leaving 4 bases unmatched. This CDR3 has 15 residues. CDR3 coding DNA: TGTGCCAGTAGTACTCCGGGACAGGGGAACTATGGCTACACCTTC. The encoded protein is CASSTPGQGNYGYTF.

The rearrangement links TRBV23-1 to TRBJ2-1; weak D call: TRBD1 (6 bases). TRBV23-1 is sorted into the ORF group, with uncertain function. This CDR3 contains 19 residues. V was trimmed by 1 base and J by 0 bases, leaving 19 bases between them. As DNA, the CDR3 is TGCGCCAGCAGTCAATTGTTAGGTTGGACAGCGAGCTCCTACAATGAGCAGTTCTTC. This codes for CASSQLLGWTASSYNEQFF.

The CDR3 bases are TGTGCCAGCACCGCAACCGGGACAGGGATCCCAGAGAAACAGCCCCAGCATTTT. It encodes CASTATGTGIPEKQPQHF. The chain combines TRBV27 with TRBJ1-5; 9 bases are a match to TRBD1. The V segment lost 7 bases and the J segment 7 bases; nucleotides outside the gene matches: 20. CDR3 length: 18 amino acids. Looked up from germline, CDR1 is MNHEY and CDR2 is SMNVEV (reference sequence).

This chain uses TRBV5-4 with TRBJ2-2; 9 nucleotides line up with TRBD2. Germline CDR1 and CDR2: SGHNT and YYREEE (reference sequence). V lost 3 bases and J lost 5; bases outside the gene matches: 8. The CDR3 runs 16 residues. Here the CDR3 DNA reads TGTGCCAGCAGCTCCTCTAGCGGGGCGGAAACCGGGGAGCTGTTTTTT. As protein: CASSSSSGAETGELFF.

The J gene is TRBJ2-3, the V gene TRBV18; 7 bases are a match to TRBD1. The CDR3 extends over 16 amino acids. Germline V gene lookup returns CDR1 KGHSH and CDR2 LQKENI. The J segment lost 2 bases and the V segment lost 3 bases, leaving 8 bases of the junction unmatched. The CDR3 region has the DNA TGTGCCAGCTCACCTCCAGGGGGAGTACACACAGATACGCAGTATTTT. Its protein is CASSPPGGVHTDTQYF.

The chain employs TRBV7-9 and TRBJ2-2; D not certain. This CDR3 is 13 amino acids long. Germline CDR1 and CDR2: SEHNR and FQNEAQ (reference sequence). V gave up 1 base and J gave up 8 bases, with 8 bases separating them. CDR3 sequence reads: CASSLVLSGELFF. The CDR3 DNA is TGTGCCAGCAGCTTAGTGTTATCTGGGGAGCTGTTTTTT.

In DNA form, the CDR3 reads TGTGCCAGCACAGACACAGGCCTTGAGCAGTTCTTC. Its protein is CASTDTGLEQFF. The V and J genes are TRBV6-5 and TRBJ2-1, with D perhaps matching TRBD1 (5 bases). This CDR3 contains 12 residues. The germline V and J ends were trimmed by 7 bases and 9 bases, with 13 bases remaining between them. Germline V gene lookup returns CDR1 MNHEY and CDR2 SVGAGI.

The V call is TRBV2, the J call TRBJ2-3; no definite D call. The V and J ends lost 5 bases and 2 bases respectively, with 11 bases between them. CDR3 length: 14 residues. The V gene's germline CDR1 is SNHLY and CDR2 FYNNEI. CDR3 residues: CASSISEHTDTQYF. The CDR3 nucleotides read TGTGCCAGCAGTATCTCAGAACACACAGATACGCAGTATTTT.